This TCR beta chain was sequenced in a study of identical twins. Only healthy Caucasians were included as donors. Study observations and caveats: Donors were not followed over many years; analysis was cross-sectional.

TCRdb redid the calling of the 5' RACE reads with MiXCR, one entry per CDR3 protein. The data show hundreds of thousands of distinct CDR3 sequences, about 8.9% seen once. This clonotype has a count of ten or more. As yet, its antigen is unknown. This CDR3 is 15 amino acids long. With 4 bases clipped from V and 5 bases from J, the junction kept 7 bases outside the gene matches. Germline CDR1 is MDHEN and CDR2 is SYDVKM. These data also featured in a second study, about yellow fever vaccine responses in identical twins.

Sequences were obtained from memory (CD45RO+) T cells sorted from blood. The gene calls are TRBV28 and TRBJ2-1; 8 bases fit TRBD1. The source of this sequence is a woman aged 18-35 years in good health. The CDR3 is CASSSTGAGNNEQFF. The CDR3 coding sequence is TGTGCCAGCAGTTCGACAGGGGCCGGGAACAATGAGCAGTTCTTC.